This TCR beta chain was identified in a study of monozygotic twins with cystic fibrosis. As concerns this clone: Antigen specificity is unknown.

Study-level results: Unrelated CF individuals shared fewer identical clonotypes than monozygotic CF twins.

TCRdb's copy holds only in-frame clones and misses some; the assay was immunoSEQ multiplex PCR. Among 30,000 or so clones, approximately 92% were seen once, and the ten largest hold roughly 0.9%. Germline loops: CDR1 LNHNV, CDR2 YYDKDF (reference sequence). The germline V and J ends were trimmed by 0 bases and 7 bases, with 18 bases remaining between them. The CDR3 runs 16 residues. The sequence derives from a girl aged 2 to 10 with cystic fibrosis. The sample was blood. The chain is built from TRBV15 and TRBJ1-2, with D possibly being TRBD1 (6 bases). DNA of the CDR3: TGTGCCACCAGCAGAGATCAGGGGCAGAGGCGTGGTGGCTACACCTTC. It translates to CATSRDQGQRRGGYTF.